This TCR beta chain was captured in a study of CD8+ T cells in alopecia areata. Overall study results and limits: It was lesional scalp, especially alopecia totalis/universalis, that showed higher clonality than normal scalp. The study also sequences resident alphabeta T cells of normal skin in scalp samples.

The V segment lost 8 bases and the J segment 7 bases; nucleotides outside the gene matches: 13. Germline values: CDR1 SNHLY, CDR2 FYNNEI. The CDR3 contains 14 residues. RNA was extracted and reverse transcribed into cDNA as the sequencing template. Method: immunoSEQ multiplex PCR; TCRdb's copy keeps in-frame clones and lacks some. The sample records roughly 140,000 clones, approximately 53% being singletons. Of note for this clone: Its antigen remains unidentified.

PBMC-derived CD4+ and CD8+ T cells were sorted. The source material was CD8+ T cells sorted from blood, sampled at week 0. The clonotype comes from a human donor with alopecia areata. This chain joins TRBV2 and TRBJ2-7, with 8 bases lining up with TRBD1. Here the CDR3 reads CASDRDRYPLEQYF. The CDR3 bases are TGTGCCAGCGACCGGGACAGGTACCCCTTGGAGCAGTACTTC.